Below, one T cell receptor (beta chain) is given with its context. Its matching antigen is unknown. Sequencing used immunoSEQ multiplex PCR; TCRdb keeps in-frame clones, though not all of them. The sample has about 120,000 clones, around 93% seen once. CDR1 SGHNT and CDR2 YYREEE come from the germline V gene (reference sequence). CDR3 size: 16 residues. J was trimmed by 1 base and V by 2 bases; bases with no gene match: 9. The data were taken from a study of graft-versus-host responses after intestinal transplantation. At the level of the study: Every transplant recipient was induced with anti-thymocyte globulin, then maintained on tacrolimus and steroids for two to four years.

Findings and limits, study-wide: Recipient bone marrow held GvH clones, some seen earlier in ileum or blood. Early post-transplant falls in HvG clones accompanied the peak levels of circulating GvH clones.

Sequenced material: unstimulated CD8+ T cells sorted from spleen or lymph node cells, taken before intestinal transplant. The chain couples TRBV5-4 to TRBJ2-7, with TRBD2 matching 7 bases. This sequence was found in a human donor who received an intestinal transplant. The CDR3 here is CASSFLPGLSSYEQYF. As DNA, the CDR3 is TGTGCCAGCAGCTTCCTACCGGGACTAAGTTCCTACGAGCAGTACTTC.